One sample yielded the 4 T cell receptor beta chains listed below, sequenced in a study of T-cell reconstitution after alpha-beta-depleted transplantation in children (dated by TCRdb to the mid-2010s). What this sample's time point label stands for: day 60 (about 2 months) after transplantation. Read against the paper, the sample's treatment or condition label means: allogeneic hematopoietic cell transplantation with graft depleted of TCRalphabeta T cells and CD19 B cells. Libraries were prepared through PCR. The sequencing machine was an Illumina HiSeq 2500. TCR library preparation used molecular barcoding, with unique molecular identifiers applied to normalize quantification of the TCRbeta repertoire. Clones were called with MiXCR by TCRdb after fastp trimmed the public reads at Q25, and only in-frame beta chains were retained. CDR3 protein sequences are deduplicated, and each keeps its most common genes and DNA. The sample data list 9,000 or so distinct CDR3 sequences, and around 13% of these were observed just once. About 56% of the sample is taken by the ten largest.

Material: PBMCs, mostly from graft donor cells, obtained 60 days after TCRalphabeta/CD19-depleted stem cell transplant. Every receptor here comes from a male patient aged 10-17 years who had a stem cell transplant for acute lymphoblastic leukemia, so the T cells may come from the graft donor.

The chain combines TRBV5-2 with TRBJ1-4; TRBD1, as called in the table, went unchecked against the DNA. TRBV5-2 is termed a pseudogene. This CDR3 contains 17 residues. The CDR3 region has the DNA TGTGCCATGGGCCCCGGGCTCCCCTCAGGGAGAGATGAAAAACTGTTTTTT. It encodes CAMGPGLPSGRDEKLFF.

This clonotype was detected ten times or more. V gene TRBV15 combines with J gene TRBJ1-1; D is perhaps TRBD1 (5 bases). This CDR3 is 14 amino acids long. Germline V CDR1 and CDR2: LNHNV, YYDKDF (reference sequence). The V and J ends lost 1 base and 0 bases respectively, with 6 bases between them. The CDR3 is CATSRGGMNTEAFF. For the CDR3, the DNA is TGTGCCACCAGCAGAGGGGGCATGAACACTGAAGCTTTCTTT.

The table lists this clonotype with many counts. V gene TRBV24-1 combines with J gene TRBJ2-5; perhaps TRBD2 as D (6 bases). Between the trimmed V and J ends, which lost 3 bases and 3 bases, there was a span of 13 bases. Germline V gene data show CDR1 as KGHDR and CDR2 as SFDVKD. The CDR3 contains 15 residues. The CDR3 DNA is TGTGCCACCAGTGATCTCCGCGGAGGGAAAGAGACCCAGTACTTC. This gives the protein CATSDLRGGKETQYF.

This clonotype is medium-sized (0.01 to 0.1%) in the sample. In DNA, the CDR3 is TGCAGTGCCCCCGGGACAGGGGGCTCCTACAATGAGCAGTTCTTC. Its protein product is CSAPGTGGSYNEQFF. The chain joins TRBV20-1 to TRBJ2-1; 11 nucleotides match TRBD1. CDR1 and CDR2 (germline): DFQATT, SNEGSKA (reference sequence). The V segment lost 6 bases and the J segment 0 bases; nucleotides outside the gene matches: 4. The length of the CDR3 is 15 residues.